This T cell receptor (beta chain) comes out of a study of cytomegalovirus exposure and HLA in healthy donors. As regards this clone: The antigen is undetermined.

Profiling relied on immunoSEQ multiplex PCR, and the TCRdb table lists in-frame clones only, not all of them. Among approximately 160,000 clones listed, under 95% were seen once. Study-level results: Accounts indicate the classifier identified cytomegalovirus status with strong specificity and sensitivity. Cytomegalovirus-associated TCR beta chains were listed, numbering around 150.

The CDR3 totals 16 residues. The J segment lost 4 bases and the V segment lost 4 bases, leaving 6 bases of the junction unmatched. Germline CDR1 MNHEY, CDR2 SVGAGI. A 120-subject validation cohort, separate from the approximately 610-subject first cohort, supplied the donors. The clonotype was recovered from a woman between 18 and 30 years old in good health and CMV-seropositive. Sample: PBMCs. The chain has TRBV6-5 and TRBJ2-2; the match to TRBD1 covers 10 bases. The CDR3 sequence: CASSLGDRGRTGELFF. CDR3 nucleotide sequence: TGTGCCAGCAGTTTAGGCGACAGGGGGCGCACCGGGGAGCTGTTTTTT.